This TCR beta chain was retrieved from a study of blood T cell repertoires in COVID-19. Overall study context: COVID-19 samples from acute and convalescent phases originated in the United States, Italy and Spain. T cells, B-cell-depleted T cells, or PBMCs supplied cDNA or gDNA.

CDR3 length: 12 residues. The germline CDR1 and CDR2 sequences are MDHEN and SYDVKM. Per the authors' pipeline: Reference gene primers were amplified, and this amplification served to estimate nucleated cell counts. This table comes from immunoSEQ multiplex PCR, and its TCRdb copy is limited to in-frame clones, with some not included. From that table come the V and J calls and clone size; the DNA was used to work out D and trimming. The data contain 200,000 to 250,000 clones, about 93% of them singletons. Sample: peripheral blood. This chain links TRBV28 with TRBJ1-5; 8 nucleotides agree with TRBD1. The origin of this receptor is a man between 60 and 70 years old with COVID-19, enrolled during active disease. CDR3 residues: CGTGLRNQPQHF. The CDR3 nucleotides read TGTGGGACAGGGTTACGCAATCAGCCCCAGCATTTT. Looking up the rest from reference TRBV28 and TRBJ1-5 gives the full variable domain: DVKVTQSSRYLVKRTGEKVFLECVQDMDHENMFWYRQDPGLGLRLIYFSYDVKMKEKGDIPEGYSVSREKKERFSLILESASTNQTSMYLCGTGLRNQPQHFGDGTRLSIL.